A single sample is the source of the 21 T cell receptor beta chains below, sequenced in a study of cytomegalovirus exposure and HLA in healthy donors (dated 2017 in TCRdb). Libraries were made using the immunoSEQ multiplex PCR assay. The multiplex PCR relied on a mix of 60 forward primers for TCR Vbeta segments and 13 reverse primers for TCR Jbeta segments. The source is immuneACCESS, and TCRdb retained only in-frame sequences with V and J called. Part of the clones is not carried over; for the studies checked, unresolved V genes explain less than half of this, and the remainder is unexplained. This sample is represented by about 180,000 clones; roughly 80% of them were singletons. The top ten clones comprise 1.4% of the sample. Sequencing input: PBMCs. The receptors derive from a girl aged 10 to 17 in good health and CMV-seropositive.

The chain couples TRBV7-9 to TRBJ2-2; TRBD2 matches 7 bases. V shed 3 bases, J shed 3 bases, and the junction held 10 bases outside the gene matches. The CDR3 consists of 17 residues. CDR1 and CDR2 (germline): SEHNR, FQNEAQ (reference sequence). The CDR3 nucleotides are TGTGCCAGCAGCTTGGTTAGCGGGCCCGGGGACACCGGGGAGCTGTTTTTT. Its protein is CASSLVSGPGDTGELFF. Drawing the rest from reference TRBV7-9 and TRBJ2-2, the complete variable domain is DTGVSQNPRHKITKRGQNVTFRCDPISEHNRLYWYRQTLGQGPEFLTYFQNEAQLEKSRLLSDRFSAERPKGSFSTLEIQRTEQGDSAMYLCASSLVSGPGDTGELFFGEGSRLTVL.

The J gene is TRBJ2-3, the V gene TRBV30; 12 bases fit TRBD2. J gave up 6 bases and V 2 bases, and 6 bases lay outside the gene matches. Germline V gives CDR1 GTSNPN, CDR2 SVGIG (reference sequence). The CDR3 has 15 amino acids. As DNA, the CDR3 is TGTGCCTGGAGTTTACTAGCGGGAGGAGGGGATACGCAGTATTTT. It is translated as CAWSLLAGGGDTQYF.

The rearrangement joins TRBV6-1 to TRBJ2-7; 12 nucleotides line up with TRBD2. Germline V lookup: CDR1 MNHNS, CDR2 SASEGT. This CDR3 comprises 15 residues. After removal of 5 bases from V and 4 bases from J, the junction contained 6 bases not matched to a gene. CDR3 residues: CASSRLAGGPYEQYF. The CDR3, as DNA: TGTGCCAGCAGTCGGCTAGCGGGAGGGCCATACGAGCAGTACTTC.

V and J are TRBV5-4 and TRBJ2-7, with 9 positions matching TRBD2. V shed 4 bases and J 5 bases; nucleotides not matched to a gene: 7. Germline-derived CDR1 and CDR2 are SGHNT and YYREEE (reference sequence). The length of the CDR3 is 14 residues. This chain's CDR3 is CASSLPSGTHEQYF. The CDR3 bases are TGTGCCAGCAGCCTCCCTAGCGGGACCCACGAGCAGTACTTC.

The chain uses TRBV25-1 and TRBJ2-7; no clear D gene. The CDR3 is made up of 16 amino acids. The V end was cut by 3 bases, the J end by 2 bases, with 17 bases between. Looked up from germline, CDR1 is MGHDK and CDR2 is SYGVNS. The CDR3 spells CASSDTHSDTTYEQYF. CDR3 DNA: TGTGCCAGCAGTGACACACACTCCGACACCACCTACGAGCAGTACTTC.

The CDR3 reads CSVEDSSGLAGLHEQFF. In DNA form, the CDR3 reads TGCAGCGTTGAAGATTCGTCCGGACTAGCGGGACTCCATGAGCAGTTCTTC. The J gene is TRBJ2-1, the V gene TRBV29-1; 12 bases agree with TRBD2. With V trimmed by 0 bases and J by 8 bases, 11 bases remained unmatched. This CDR3 has 17 residues. Germline V lookup: CDR1 SQVTM, CDR2 ANQGSEA.

CDR3 DNA: TGCGCCAGCAGCGGACGGACTAGCGGGGCCGAGCAGTACTTC. Its translation is CASSGRTSGAEQYF. J is TRBJ2-7 and V is TRBV5-1, with TRBD2 matching 12 bases. Trimming took 4 bases from V and 6 from J; bases not matched to a gene: 5. Germline CDR1 is SGHRS and CDR2 is YFSETQ. This CDR3 region has 14 residues.

V and J are TRBV11-2 and TRBJ2-1, with a weak D call TRBD2 (5 bases). With 0 bases removed from V and 3 bases from J, the gap between germline ends came to 12 bases. This CDR3 comprises 16 residues. Looked up from germline, CDR1 is SGHAT and CDR2 is FQNNGV. Here the CDR3 DNA reads TGTGCCAGCAGCTTAGATGGGAGCGGACGCTACAATGAGCAGTTCTTC. Amino acid sequence: CASSLDGSGRYNEQFF.

The chain combines TRBV5-1 with TRBJ1-1; 8 bases line up with TRBD1. Germline lookup yields CDR1 SGHRS and CDR2 YFSETQ. This CDR3 has 14 amino acids. V gave up 2 bases and J gave up 10 bases; unmatched junction bases: 10. CDR3 sequence reads: CASSLTTGVRVAFF. CDR3 in DNA: TGCGCCAGCAGCTTAACGACAGGGGTGAGGGTAGCTTTCTTT.

This chain joins TRBV29-1 and TRBJ2-2, with 9 bases identical to TRBD1. Germline V gene sequence: CDR1 SQVTM, CDR2 ANQGSEA. The ends lost 6 bases at V and 7 bases at J; junction bases unmatched: 12. The CDR3 is 15 residues long. The CDR3 loop reads CSVGTGTGIIGELFF. CDR3 sequence (DNA): TGCAGCGTAGGGACCGGGACAGGGATCATCGGGGAGCTGTTTTTT.

The gene calls are TRBV10-3 and TRBJ1-2; D is unresolved. In germline, CDR1 is ENHRY, CDR2 SYGVKD. The V end was cut by 1 base, the J end by 8 bases, with 11 bases between. There are 13 residues in the CDR3. Here the CDR3 reads CAISEYQEVGYTF. CDR3 coding DNA: TGTGCCATCAGTGAGTATCAGGAAGTCGGCTACACCTTC.

This clone was counted only a few times. CDR3 residues: CASRATGFTEAFF. CDR3 nucleotide sequence: TGTGCCAGCAGGGCTACGGGGTTTACTGAAGCTTTCTTT. The V gene is TRBV25-1, the J gene TRBJ1-1; D is unclear. The germline V and J ends were trimmed by 6 bases and 5 bases, with 13 bases remaining between them. The CDR3 covers 13 residues. CDR1 MGHDK and CDR2 SYGVNS come from the germline V gene.

The chain is built from TRBV4-1 and TRBJ2-7, with 12 bases that match TRBD2. The CDR3 runs 15 residues. Germline V gene lookup returns CDR1 MGHRA and CDR2 YSYEKL. With 6 bases clipped from V and 6 bases from J, the junction kept 9 bases outside the gene matches. This chain's CDR3 is CASRRLAGGLGEQYF. DNA of the CDR3: TGCGCCAGCAGACGGCTAGCGGGAGGGTTGGGCGAGCAGTACTTC.

The chain combines TRBV27 with TRBJ2-1; 11 nucleotides match TRBD1. There are 15 residues in the CDR3. Germline assignment: CDR1 MNHEY and CDR2 SMNVEV (reference sequence). Trimming at V came to 2 bases and at J to 8 bases, leaving 5 bases not matched to a gene. CDR3 region: CASSLEGQGDDEQFF. The DNA of the CDR3 is TGTGCCAGCAGTTTAGAGGGACAGGGGGACGATGAGCAGTTCTTC.

The chain links TRBV7-3 to TRBJ2-7, with a weak D call TRBD2 (5 bases). Per the germline V gene, CDR1 is SGHTA and CDR2 is FQGTGA. The V and J ends lost 1 base and 2 bases respectively, with 12 bases between them. CDR3 size: 15 residues. The CDR3 here is CASSLSPGVAYEQYF. CDR3 sequence (DNA): TGTGCCAGCAGCTTAAGTCCCGGGGTCGCCTACGAGCAGTACTTC. The complete variable domain, with remaining parts taken from reference TRBV7-3 and TRBJ2-7, reads GAGVSQTPSNKVTEKGKYVELRCDPISGHTALYWYRQSLGQGPEFLIYFQGTGAADDSGLPNDRFFAVRPEGSVSTLKIQRTERGDSAVYLCASSLSPGVAYEQYFGPGTRLTVT.

This clone has just a few counts. The genes are TRBV5-1 and TRBJ2-7; 7 bases line up with TRBD1. The V segment lost 1 base and the J segment 2 bases; nucleotides outside the gene matches: 6. Germline assignment: CDR1 SGHRS and CDR2 YFSETQ. This CDR3 contains 15 residues. The CDR3 DNA reads as TGCGCCAGCAGCTTGTTAGGGGGCTCCCCCTACGAGCAGTACTTC. This sequence encodes CASSLLGGSPYEQYF.

This clone was recorded only once. The chain uses TRBV29-1 and TRBJ2-1; 7 positions match TRBD2. Germline lookup yields CDR1 SQVTM and CDR2 ANQGSEA. This CDR3 has 15 residues. Germline trimming cut 6 bases from V and 2 bases from J; bases unmatched to any gene: 10. Here the CDR3 DNA reads TGCAGCGTCCCCACTAACGGGAGGACCTACAATGAGCAGTTCTTC. This translates into CSVPTNGRTYNEQFF.

V is TRBV5-1 and J is TRBJ2-6; possibly TRBD2 for D (5 bases). CDR1 and CDR2 from the germline V gene are SGHRS and YFSETQ. The ends were cut back, 1 base at V and 3 bases at J, with 17 bases in the middle. This CDR3 contains 18 residues. The CDR3 reads CASSLFPDGVYGANVLTF. DNA of the CDR3: TGCGCCAGCAGCTTGTTCCCTGACGGGGTGTATGGGGCCAACGTCCTGACTTTC.

The V and J genes are TRBV6-6 and TRBJ2-7; D is uncertain. The CDR3 runs 11 residues. Germline CDR1 MNHNY, CDR2 SVGAGI (reference sequence). Trimming shortened V by 4 bases and J by 5 bases, and 6 bases separated the two germline ends. This CDR3 reads CASSSSDEQYF. The CDR3, as DNA: TGTGCCAGCAGTTCAAGCGACGAGCAGTACTTC.

V gene TRBV9 combines with J gene TRBJ2-1; the match to TRBD2 covers 13 bases. Per germline, CDR1 SGDLS and CDR2 YYNGEE. The V gene end was trimmed by 0 bases and the J gene end by 2 bases; junction bases not matched to a gene: 2. This CDR3 region has 17 residues. The CDR3 nucleotides are TGTGCCAGCAGCGTAGGGACTAGCGGGAGCACCTACAATGAGCAGTTCTTC. As protein: CASSVGTSGSTYNEQFF.

Here the CDR3 reads CASSLVGQGAGNTIYF. Here the CDR3 DNA reads TGTGCCAGCAGCTTGGTGGGACAGGGGGCTGGAAACACCATATATTTT. The chain links TRBV7-9 to TRBJ1-3; 11 nucleotides match TRBD1. The CDR3 totals 16 residues. Trimming at V came to 3 bases and at J to 2 bases, leaving 3 bases not matched to a gene. The germline CDR1 and CDR2 sequences are SEHNR and FQNEAQ (reference sequence). The variable domain in full, completed from reference TRBV7-9 and TRBJ1-3, reads DTGVSQNPRHKITKRGQNVTFRCDPISEHNRLYWYRQTLGQGPEFLTYFQNEAQLEKSRLLSDRFSAERPKGSFSTLEIQRTEQGDSAMYLCASSLVGQGAGNTIYFGEGSWLTVV.